The 9 T cell receptor beta chains given below trace back to one sample, sequenced in a study of cytomegalovirus exposure and HLA in healthy donors. 60 Vbeta and 13 Jbeta primers were used in PCR. Produced via immunoSEQ multiplex PCR; TCRdb's table is partial and in-frame only. The table has roughly 100,000 clones, less than 80% seen once. The material sequenced was PBMCs. Receptors were obtained from a man in his fifties or sixties in good health and CMV-seronegative.

The chain combines TRBV28 with TRBJ2-1; no firm D call. The CDR3 totals 12 residues. V was shortened by 4 bases and J by 5 bases, with 6 bases between the two germline ends. The germline CDR1 and CDR2 sequences are MDHEN and SYDVKM. This CDR3 is CASSSDNNEQFF. DNA of the CDR3: TGTGCCAGCAGTTCCGACAACAATGAGCAGTTCTTC. The full variable domain, completed using reference TRBV28 and TRBJ2-1, is DVKVTQSSRYLVKRTGEKVFLECVQDMDHENMFWYRQDPGLGLRLIYFSYDVKMKEKGDIPEGYSVSREKKERFSLILESASTNQTSMYLCASSSDNNEQFFGPGTRLTVL.

This clone was detected only a few times. The V and J genes are TRBV7-2 and TRBJ1-1; 10 bases are a match to TRBD1. Germline trimming cut 6 bases from V and 3 bases from J; bases unmatched to any gene: 7. From germline, CDR1 is SGHTA and CDR2 FQGNSA. The CDR3 has 15 residues. For the CDR3, the DNA is TGTGCCAGCAGACCGTTCGGGACAGGGGACACTGAAGCTTTCTTT. This translates into CASRPFGTGDTEAFF.

The chain has TRBV4-2 and TRBJ1-6; D perhaps matches TRBD1 (5 bases). Germline assignment: CDR1 LGHNA and CDR2 YNFKEQ. This CDR3 has 15 residues. V was trimmed by 6 bases and J by 7 bases, leaving 16 bases between them. DNA of the CDR3: TGTGCCAGCAGGGTTACCGACAGCCACAATTCACCCCTCCACTTT. Protein: CASRVTDSHNSPLHF.

The chain is built from TRBV14 and TRBJ1-1; a possible D gene is TRBD1 (5 bases). The V end lost 6 bases, the J end lost 2 bases, and 16 bases lay between the germline ends. The CDR3 covers 15 residues. Germline V gene sequence: CDR1 SGHDN, CDR2 FVKESK. The CDR3 nucleotides read TGTGCCAGCAGGGTCCAGGGTGCGGTTAACACTGAAGCTTTCTTT. Its translation is CASRVQGAVNTEAFF.

The chain carries TRBV6-6 and TRBJ2-1; the D gene is possibly TRBD1 (6 bases). This CDR3 is 13 amino acids long. Germline loops: CDR1 MNHNY, CDR2 SVGAGI (reference sequence). V shed 7 bases and J shed 7 bases, with 14 bases lying between them. The CDR3 DNA follows: TGTGCCAGCATGCAGGGGCAAGGGAATGAGCAGTTCTTC. This encodes CASMQGQGNEQFF.

V usage is TRBV7-2 and J usage is TRBJ1-5; tentative D call: TRBD1 (6 bases). The germline V and J ends were trimmed by 4 bases and 0 bases, with 10 bases remaining between them. CDR1 is SGHTA and CDR2 is FQGNSA in the germline V gene. The length of the CDR3 is 15 residues. For the CDR3, the DNA is TGTGCCAGCAGCTCCGACAGGCCTAGCAATCAGCCCCAGCATTTT. It translates to CASSSDRPSNQPQHF.

V gene TRBV7-2 combines with J gene TRBJ2-3, with 9 bases that match TRBD2. This CDR3 is built from 15 residues. The J segment lost 1 base and the V segment lost 5 bases, leaving 4 bases of the junction unmatched. The V gene's germline CDR1 is SGHTA and CDR2 FQGNSA. CDR3 protein: CASSPKRGGTDTQYF. The CDR3 DNA sequence: TGTGCCAGCAGCCCAAAGCGGGGGGGCACAGATACGCAGTATTTT.

This rearrangement joins TRBV20-1 to TRBJ2-7, with D perhaps TRBD2 (5 bases). The CDR3 extends over 10 amino acids. Germline CDR1 and CDR2: DFQATT and SNEGSKA (reference sequence). Deletions cut 6 bases from V and 6 bases from J, with 9 bases between. Here the CDR3 DNA reads TGCAGTGCCCTGAGGGCCGAGCAGTACTTC. It yields the protein CSALRAEQYF.

The chain has TRBV18 and TRBJ1-2; 9 bases map to TRBD1. Germline-derived CDR1 and CDR2 are KGHSH and LQKENI. V was clipped by 4 bases and J by 8 bases; unmatched bases: 11. The CDR3 sequence is 15 residues long. The CDR3 DNA reads as TGTGCCAGCTCACTAACGGGACAGGGATTGTACGGCTACACCTTC. Residues: CASSLTGQGLYGYTF.